A single sample is the source of the 23 T cell receptor beta chains below, sequenced in a study of shared clonotypes between healthy human individuals. Clones were read by immunoSEQ multiplex PCR, and TCRdb kept only the in-frame ones, dropping some. This sample has about 1 million clones; 70% to 80% occur once, and the top ten carry about 1.5%. Input material: memory CD4+ T cells sorted from blood. Subset described: CD45RA-negative fraction. Receptors originate from a man younger than 35 in good health.

The DNA of the CDR3 is TGTGCCAGCAGCCTGGGACTTATGGTCCTATACGAGCAGTACTTC. Translation: CASSLGLMVLYEQYF. The V gene is TRBV13, the J gene TRBJ2-7, with D possibly being TRBD2 (6 bases). The CDR3 has 15 amino acids. Germline V gene lookup returns CDR1 PRHDT and CDR2 FYEKMQ (reference sequence). V shed 5 bases and J shed 4 bases, with 18 bases lying between them.

Concerning this clone: Other DNA sequences in this specimen translate into the identical CDR3. The rearrangement joins TRBV18 to TRBJ1-1; D unclear. V was shortened by 0 bases and J by 0 bases, with 2 bases between the two germline ends. This CDR3 is 13 amino acids long. The germline V gene encodes CDR1 KGHSH and CDR2 LQKENI. As DNA, the CDR3 is TGTGCCAGCTCACCACCCTTGAACACTGAAGCTTTCTTT. It encodes CASSPPLNTEAFF.

The chain links TRBV7-2 to TRBJ1-2, with D maybe TRBD1 (6 bases). V lost 5 bases, J lost 4 bases, and 20 bases lay in between. Germline CDR1 reads SGHTA; CDR2 reads FQGNSA. The CDR3 has 16 amino acids. The CDR3 DNA reads as TGTGCCAGCAGCGCCCTGCCAGGGGCACGCGGCTATGGCTACACCTTC. It translates to CASSALPGARGYGYTF.

The chain links TRBV5-6 to TRBJ1-2; D is unresolved. CDR3 length equals 14 residues. Germline-derived CDR1 and CDR2 are SGHDT and YYEEEE. With 0 bases removed from V and 2 bases from J, the gap between germline ends came to 8 bases. CDR3 amino acids: CASSLGTVNYGYTF. The CDR3 DNA reads as TGTGCCAGCAGCTTGGGTACAGTGAACTATGGCTACACCTTC.

V usage is TRBV11-2 and J usage is TRBJ2-1; possible D gene TRBD2, 6 bases. The CDR3 contains 15 residues. V was cut by 5 bases and J by 3 bases, with 14 bases left in between. Germline CDR1 SGHAT, CDR2 FQNNGV. This chain's CDR3 is CASSLSSGGYNEQFF. The CDR3 DNA reads TGTGCCAGCAGCCTCTCCTCCGGGGGCTACAATGAGCAGTTCTTC.

Remarks on this clone: Different DNA sequences within this sample yield the same CDR3. The chain combines TRBV14 with TRBJ2-1; 10 positions match TRBD2. CDR1 and CDR2 (germline): SGHDN, FVKESK. The CDR3 consists of 15 residues. Trimming took 4 bases from V and 4 from J; bases not matched to a gene: 4. CDR3 coding DNA: TGTGCCAGCAGCCCGACTAGCGGGTCGTACAATGAGCAGTTCTTC. Amino acids: CASSPTSGSYNEQFF.

This clone was observed a single time. V is TRBV7-2 and J is TRBJ1-2, with D maybe TRBD1 (5 bases). CDR1 is SGHTA, CDR2 FQGNSA, per germline. The V and J ends lost 6 bases and 2 bases respectively, with 7 bases between them. This CDR3 comprises 12 residues. The CDR3 DNA is TGTGCCAGCAGTGGGGCGAACTATGGCTACACCTTC. This encodes CASSGANYGYTF.

The chain couples TRBV9 to TRBJ1-1, with D perhaps matching TRBD1 (5 bases). Trimming removed 0 bases at V and 5 bases at J, with 11 bases between. There are 14 residues in the CDR3. Germline V gene data show CDR1 as SGDLS and CDR2 as YYNGEE. The CDR3 DNA follows: TGTGCCAGCAGCGTAGTAGGGGAGAAAACTGAAGCTTTCTTT. Translation gives CASSVVGEKTEAFF.

This clone was seen a single time. The J gene is TRBJ2-7, the V gene TRBV5-6; D is ambiguous. With 3 bases removed from V and 4 bases from J, the gap between germline ends came to 17 bases. The CDR3 runs to 15 residues. Germline V gives CDR1 SGHDT, CDR2 YYEEEE. This CDR3 reads CASSSKGRPAYEQYF. CDR3 DNA sequence: TGTGCCAGCAGCTCAAAAGGAAGGCCAGCGTACGAGCAGTACTTC.

The chain couples TRBV5-1 to TRBJ1-1, with D possibly TRBD1 on 6 matching bases. Germline V gene data show CDR1 as SGHRS and CDR2 as YFSETQ. This CDR3 is built from 14 residues. With 3 bases removed from V and 4 bases from J, the gap between germline ends came to 13 bases. CDR3 nucleotides: TGCGCCAGCAGCTCCAGGGGTGCGGGCACTGAAGCTTTCTTT. It specifies CASSSRGAGTEAFF.

The rearrangement joins TRBV15 to TRBJ2-5; D is uncertain. Germline assignment: CDR1 LNHNV and CDR2 YYDKDF (reference sequence). The CDR3 runs to 12 residues. Trimming stripped 0 bases from V and 7 bases from J, with 6 bases between. The CDR3 coding sequence is TGTGCCACCAGCAGAGAATTTGGGACCCAGTACTTC. Its protein is CATSREFGTQYF.

This clone has more than one count but fewer than ten. The rearrangement joins TRBV7-9 to TRBJ1-1; 8 bases match TRBD1. The J segment lost 4 bases and the V segment lost 11 bases, leaving 6 bases of the junction unmatched. Germline V gives CDR1 SEHNR, CDR2 FQNEAQ (reference sequence). There are 12 residues in the CDR3. This chain's CDR3 is CAFDRGGTEAFF. As DNA, the CDR3 is TGTGCCTTCGACAGGGGAGGCACTGAAGCTTTCTTT.

The chain carries TRBV5-6 and TRBJ2-5; D might be TRBD1 (5 bases). V was clipped by 6 bases and J by 6 bases, with 18 bases between them. Germline V lookup: CDR1 SGHDT, CDR2 YYEEEE. This CDR3 is 14 amino acids long. CDR3 in DNA: TGTGCCAGCATGGGGTCTGGGGCTCTAAAGACCCAGTACTTC. Protein: CASMGSGALKTQYF.

This sequence joins TRBV7-6 and TRBJ1-3, with D tentatively TRBD1 (6 bases). The CDR3 has 14 amino acids. V was clipped by 2 bases and J by 4 bases, with 9 bases between them. Looked up from germline, CDR1 is SGHVS and CDR2 is FNYEAQ. The chain's CDR3 is CASSLPGAGNTIYF. The CDR3 coding sequence is TGTGCCAGCAGCTTACCGGGGGCAGGAAACACCATATATTTT.

This clone was detected only once. The chain is built from TRBV4-1 and TRBJ2-7, with a tentative D call TRBD2 (6 bases). The V end lost 3 bases, the J end lost 3 bases, and 9 bases lay between the germline ends. This CDR3 is 13 amino acids long. From germline, CDR1 is MGHRA and CDR2 YSYEKL. Written as DNA, the CDR3 is TGCGCCAGCAGCCAGGGACTGAACTACGAGCAGTACTTC. Amino acid sequence: CASSQGLNYEQYF.

This chain connects TRBV30 to TRBJ2-7; D unclear. There are 15 residues in the CDR3. CDR1 and CDR2 (germline): GTSNPN, SVGIG (reference sequence). Between the trimmed V and J ends, which lost 0 bases and 4 bases, there was a span of 16 bases. The CDR3 DNA follows: TGTGCCTGGAGTGTACATTCCGGGTTGCGTTACGAGCAGTACTTC. It is translated as CAWSVHSGLRYEQYF.

This sequence joins TRBV9 and TRBJ2-1; TRBD1 agrees at 7 bases. The V and J ends lost 2 bases and 6 bases, in that order; junction bases with no gene match: 5. The CDR3 contains 14 residues. CDR1 is SGDLS and CDR2 is YYNGEE in the germline V gene. The CDR3 DNA sequence: TGTGCCAGCAGCGTCTGGGCAGGGGGCAATGAGCAGTTCTTC. This gives the protein CASSVWAGGNEQFF. Supplemented by reference TRBV9 and TRBJ2-1, the full variable domain reads DSGVTQTPKHLITATGQRVTLRCSPRSGDLSVYWYQQSLDQGLQFLIQYYNGEERAKGNILERFSAQQFPDLHSELNLSSLELGDSALYFCASSVWAGGNEQFFGPGTRLTVL.

This clone was picked up many times. This chain joins TRBV7-2 and TRBJ2-3; TRBD2 aligns across 12 bases. This CDR3 is built from 18 residues. Trimming removed 5 bases from V and 8 bases from J; junction bases left unmatched: 17. Germline V lookup: CDR1 SGHTA, CDR2 FQGNSA. CDR3 protein: CASSQTAMTSGSRGTQYF. Here the CDR3 DNA reads TGTGCCAGCAGCCAAACGGCAATGACTAGCGGGAGTAGGGGTACGCAGTATTTT.

The V and J genes are TRBV5-1 and TRBJ2-2; no clear D. Germline lookup yields CDR1 SGHRS and CDR2 YFSETQ. The CDR3 length is 14 residues. V was clipped by 4 bases and J by 8 bases, with 15 bases between them. The CDR3 reads CASSVPRSGGELFF. The CDR3 DNA reads TGCGCCAGCAGCGTACCGAGGTCCGGGGGGGAGCTGTTTTTT. The full variable domain, rest sourced from reference TRBV5-1 and TRBJ2-2, is KAGVTQTPRYLIKTRGQQVTLSCSPISGHRSVSWYQQTPGQGLQFLFEYFSETQRNKGNFPGRFSGRQFSNSRSEMNVSTLELGDSALYLCASSVPRSGGELFFGEGSRLTVL.

CDR3 amino acids: CASSLDRGPYNEQFF. DNA of the CDR3: TGTGCCAGCAGCTTAGATAGGGGACCATACAATGAGCAGTTCTTC. V and J are TRBV11-3 and TRBJ2-1; perhaps D is TRBD1 or TRBD2 (5 bases each). CDR1 is SGHNT and CDR2 is YENEEA in the germline V gene. The V end was cut by 0 bases, the J end by 4 bases, with 10 bases between. The length of the CDR3 is 15 residues.

Remarks on this clone: Other DNA sequences in this specimen translate into the identical CDR3. The chain is built from TRBV28 and TRBJ2-7, with 12 nucleotides matching TRBD1. Per the germline V gene, CDR1 is MDHEN and CDR2 is SYDVKM. V gave up 4 bases and J gave up 0 bases; unmatched junction bases: 1. The CDR3 has 15 residues. The CDR3 protein is CASSSGQGASYEQYF. CDR3 sequence (DNA): TGTGCCAGCAGTTCGGGACAGGGGGCCTCCTACGAGCAGTACTTC. The full variable domain, in which reference TRBV28 and TRBJ2-7 provide the parts outside the CDR3, is DVKVTQSSRYLVKRTGEKVFLECVQDMDHENMFWYRQDPGLGLRLIYFSYDVKMKEKGDIPEGYSVSREKKERFSLILESASTNQTSMYLCASSSGQGASYEQYFGPGTRLTVT.

CDR3 nucleotides: TGCGCCAGCAGCCAGGGACTAGCGGGGGTCAAAAACATTCAGTACTTC. Its translation is CASSQGLAGVKNIQYF. The gene calls are TRBV4-3 and TRBJ2-4; 14 positions agree with TRBD2. The V segment lost 3 bases and the J segment 3 bases; nucleotides outside the gene matches: 1. The CDR3 sequence is 16 residues long. Germline CDR1 LGHNA, CDR2 YSLEER.

The gene calls are TRBV18 and TRBJ2-7; TRBD1 aligns across 9 bases. Germline lookup yields CDR1 KGHSH and CDR2 LQKENI. The CDR3 consists of 14 residues. The junction had 13 bases not matched to a gene; V was cut back by 3 bases and J by 13 bases. CDR3 region: CASSPSGTGRFSYF. CDR3 nucleotide sequence: TGTGCCAGCTCACCGTCCGGGACAGGGAGGTTTAGTTACTTC. Full variable domain (rest looked up from reference TRBV18 and TRBJ2-7): NAGVMQNPRHLVRRRGQEARLRCSPMKGHSHVYWYRQLPEEGLKFMVYLQKENIIDESGMPKERFSAEFPKEGPSILRIQQVVRGDSAAYFCASSPSGTGRFSYFGPGTRLTVT.